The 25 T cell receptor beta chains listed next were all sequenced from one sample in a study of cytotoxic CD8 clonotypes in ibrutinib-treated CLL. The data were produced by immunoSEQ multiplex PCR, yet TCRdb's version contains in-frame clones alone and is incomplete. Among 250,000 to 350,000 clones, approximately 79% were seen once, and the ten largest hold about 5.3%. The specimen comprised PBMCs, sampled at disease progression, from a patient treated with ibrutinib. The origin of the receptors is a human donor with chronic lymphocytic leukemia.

The CDR3 reads CASSQYDRDNQPQHF. The CDR3 region has the DNA TGCGCCAGCAGCCAATACGACAGAGATAATCAGCCCCAGCATTTT. This chain uses TRBV4-1 with TRBJ1-5; D perhaps matches TRBD1 (5 bases). The CDR3 is 15 amino acids. In germline, CDR1 is MGHRA, CDR2 YSYEKL. V lost 2 bases and J lost 4, with 12 bases in between.

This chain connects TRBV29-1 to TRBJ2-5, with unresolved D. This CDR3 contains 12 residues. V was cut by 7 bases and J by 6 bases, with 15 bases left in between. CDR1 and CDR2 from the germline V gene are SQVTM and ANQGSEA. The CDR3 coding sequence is TGCAGCGCCGTCGACAATACAAAGACCCAGTACTTC. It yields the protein CSAVDNTKTQYF.

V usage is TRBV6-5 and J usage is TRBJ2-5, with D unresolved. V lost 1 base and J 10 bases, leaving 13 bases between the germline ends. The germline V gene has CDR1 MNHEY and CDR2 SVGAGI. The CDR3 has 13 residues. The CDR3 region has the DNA TGTGCCAGCAGTTACTTCGGCTACTCATACCAGTACTTC. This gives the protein CASSYFGYSYQYF.

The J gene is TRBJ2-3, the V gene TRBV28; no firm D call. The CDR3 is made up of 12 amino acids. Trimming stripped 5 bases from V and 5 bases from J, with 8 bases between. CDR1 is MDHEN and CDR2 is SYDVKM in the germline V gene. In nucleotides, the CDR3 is TGTGCCAGCAGTCTCCACAGAGATACGCAGTATTTT. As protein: CASSLHRDTQYF.

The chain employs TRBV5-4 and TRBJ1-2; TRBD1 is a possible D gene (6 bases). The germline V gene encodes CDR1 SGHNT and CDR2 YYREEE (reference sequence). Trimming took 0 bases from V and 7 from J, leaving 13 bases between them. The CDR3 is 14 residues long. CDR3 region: CASSLVKQGSGYTF. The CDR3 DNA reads TGTGCCAGCAGCTTGGTAAAACAGGGTTCTGGCTACACCTTC. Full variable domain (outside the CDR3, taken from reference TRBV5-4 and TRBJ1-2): ETGVTQSPTHLIKTRGQQVTLRCSSQSGHNTVSWYQQALGQGPQFIFQYYREEENGRGNFPPRFSGLQFPNYSSELNVNALELDDSALYLCASSLVKQGSGYTFGSGTRLTVV.

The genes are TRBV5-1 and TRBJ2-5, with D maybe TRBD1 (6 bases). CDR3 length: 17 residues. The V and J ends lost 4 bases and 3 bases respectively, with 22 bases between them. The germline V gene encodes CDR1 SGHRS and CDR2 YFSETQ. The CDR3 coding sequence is TGCGCCAGCAGCCCAGTGCGTATTGACAGGACCGAAGAGACCCAGTACTTC. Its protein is CASSPVRIDRTEETQYF.

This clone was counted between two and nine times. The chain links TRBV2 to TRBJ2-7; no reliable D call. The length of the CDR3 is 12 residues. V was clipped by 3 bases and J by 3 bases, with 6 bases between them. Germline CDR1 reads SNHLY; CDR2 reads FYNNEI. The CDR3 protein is CASSDRDYEQYF. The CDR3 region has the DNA TGTGCCAGCAGTGATAGGGACTACGAGCAGTACTTC.

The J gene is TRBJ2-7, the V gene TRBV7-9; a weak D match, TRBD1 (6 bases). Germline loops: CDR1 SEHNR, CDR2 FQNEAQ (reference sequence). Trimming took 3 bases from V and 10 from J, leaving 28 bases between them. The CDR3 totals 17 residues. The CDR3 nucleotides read TGTGCCAGCAGCTTTAGTTCAGACGGCGACAGGTTTAATGGCCAGTACTTC. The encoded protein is CASSFSSDGDRFNGQYF.

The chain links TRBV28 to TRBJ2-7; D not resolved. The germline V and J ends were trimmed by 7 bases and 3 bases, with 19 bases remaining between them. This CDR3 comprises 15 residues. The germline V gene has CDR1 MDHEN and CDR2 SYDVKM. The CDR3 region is CASTPNPELHYEQYF. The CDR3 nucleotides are TGTGCCAGCACTCCAAACCCGGAACTCCACTACGAGCAGTACTTC.

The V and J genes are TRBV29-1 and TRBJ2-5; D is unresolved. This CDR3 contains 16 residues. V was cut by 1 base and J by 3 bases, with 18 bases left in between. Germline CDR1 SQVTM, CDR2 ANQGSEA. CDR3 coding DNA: TGCAGCGTTGAAGCTCCCCCTTTGGTAGAAGAAGAGACCCAGTACTTC. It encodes CSVEAPPLVEEETQYF.

Here the CDR3 reads CASNKGQNFNYGYTF. The CDR3, as DNA: TGTGCCAGCAACAAGGGACAAAACTTTAACTATGGCTACACCTTC. This chain links TRBV5-6 with TRBJ1-2; possible D gene TRBD1, 6 bases. The CDR3 has 15 residues. V was pared by 6 bases and J by 1 base, with 16 bases between. CDR1 is SGHDT, CDR2 YYEEEE, per germline. Using reference TRBV5-6 and TRBJ1-2 for the parts outside the CDR3, the full variable domain is DAGVTQSPTHLIKTRGQQVTLRCSPKSGHDTVSWYQQALGQGPQFIFQYYEEEERQRGNFPDRFSGHQFPNYSSELNVNALLLGDSALYLCASNKGQNFNYGYTFGSGTRLTVV.

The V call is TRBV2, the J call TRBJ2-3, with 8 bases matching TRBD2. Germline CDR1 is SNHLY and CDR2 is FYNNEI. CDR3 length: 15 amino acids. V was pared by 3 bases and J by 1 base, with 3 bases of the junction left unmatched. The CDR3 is CASSDFSGGTDTQYF. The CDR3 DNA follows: TGTGCCAGCAGTGATTTTAGCGGGGGCACAGATACGCAGTATTTT.

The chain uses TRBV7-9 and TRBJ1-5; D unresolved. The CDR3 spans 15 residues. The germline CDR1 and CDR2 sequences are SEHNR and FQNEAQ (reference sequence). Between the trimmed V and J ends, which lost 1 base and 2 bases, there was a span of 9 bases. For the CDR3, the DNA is TGTGCCAGCAGCTTAGAGGGATTCGGCAATCAGCCCCAGCATTTT. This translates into CASSLEGFGNQPQHF.

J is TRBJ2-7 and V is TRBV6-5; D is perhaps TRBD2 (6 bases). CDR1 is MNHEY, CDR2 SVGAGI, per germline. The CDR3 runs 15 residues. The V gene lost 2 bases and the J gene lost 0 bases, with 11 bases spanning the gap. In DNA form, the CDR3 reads TGTGCCAGCAGTTACGCTCGGGACTCCTCCTACGAGCAGTACTTC. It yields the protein CASSYARDSSYEQYF.

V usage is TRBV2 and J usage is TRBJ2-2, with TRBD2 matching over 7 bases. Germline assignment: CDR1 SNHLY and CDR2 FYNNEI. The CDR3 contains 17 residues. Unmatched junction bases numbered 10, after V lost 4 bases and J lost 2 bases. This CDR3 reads CASSVSGDQTNTGELFF. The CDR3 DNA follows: TGTGCCAGCAGTGTCAGCGGGGACCAGACAAACACCGGGGAGCTGTTTTTT.

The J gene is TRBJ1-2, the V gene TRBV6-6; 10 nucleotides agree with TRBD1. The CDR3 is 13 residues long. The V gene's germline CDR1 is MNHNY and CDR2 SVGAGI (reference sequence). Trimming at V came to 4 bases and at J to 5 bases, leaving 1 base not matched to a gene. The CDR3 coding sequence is TGTGCCAGCAGTTCGGACAGGGGGTATGGCTACACCTTC. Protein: CASSSDRGYGYTF.

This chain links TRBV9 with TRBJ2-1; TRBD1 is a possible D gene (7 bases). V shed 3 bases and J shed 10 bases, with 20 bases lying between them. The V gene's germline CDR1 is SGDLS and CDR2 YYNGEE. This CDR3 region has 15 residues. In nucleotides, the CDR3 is TGTGCCAGCAGCGCGCGGGACAGTGGTTATGAGGAGCAGTTCTTC. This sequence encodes CASSARDSGYEEQFF.

The CDR3 bases are TGTGCCAGCAGCGTAGGGTTGGCCACAGATACGCAGTATTTT. It specifies CASSVGLATDTQYF. This chain connects TRBV9 to TRBJ2-3; D not resolved. This CDR3 has 14 residues. V lost 0 bases to trimming and J lost 2 bases, with 7 bases between them. CDR1 SGDLS and CDR2 YYNGEE come from the germline V gene.

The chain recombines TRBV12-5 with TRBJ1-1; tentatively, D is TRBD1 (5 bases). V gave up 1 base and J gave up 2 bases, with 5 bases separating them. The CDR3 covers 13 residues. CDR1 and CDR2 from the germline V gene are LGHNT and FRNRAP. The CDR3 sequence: CASGLGDNTEAFF. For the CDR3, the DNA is TGTGCTAGTGGTTTGGGGGACAACACTGAAGCTTTCTTT.

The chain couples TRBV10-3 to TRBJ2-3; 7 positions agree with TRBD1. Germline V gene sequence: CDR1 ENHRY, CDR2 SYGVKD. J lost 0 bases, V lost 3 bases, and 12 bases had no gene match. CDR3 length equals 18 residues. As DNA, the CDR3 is TGTGCCATCAGTGACGACAGGGACAGACGCTCTAGCACAGATACGCAGTATTTT. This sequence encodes CAISDDRDRRSSTDTQYF.

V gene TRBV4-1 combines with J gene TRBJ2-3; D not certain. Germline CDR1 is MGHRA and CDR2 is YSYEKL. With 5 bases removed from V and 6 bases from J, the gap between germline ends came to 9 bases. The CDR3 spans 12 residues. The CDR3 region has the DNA TGCGCCAGCAGCGAGATTACCGATACGCAGTATTTT. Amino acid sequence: CASSEITDTQYF.

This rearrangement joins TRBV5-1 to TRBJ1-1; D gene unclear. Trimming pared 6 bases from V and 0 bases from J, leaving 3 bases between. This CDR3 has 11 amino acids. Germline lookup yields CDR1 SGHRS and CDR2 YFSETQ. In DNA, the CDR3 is TGCGCCAGCAAGCTGAACACTGAAGCTTTCTTT. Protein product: CASKLNTEAFF.

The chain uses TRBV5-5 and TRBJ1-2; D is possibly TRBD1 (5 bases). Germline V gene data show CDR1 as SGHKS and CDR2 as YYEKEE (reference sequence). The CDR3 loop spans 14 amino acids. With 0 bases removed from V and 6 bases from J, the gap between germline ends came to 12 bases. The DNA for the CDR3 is TGTGCCAGCAGCTTGGTCCAGGGAGCGGATGGCTACACCTTC. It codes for CASSLVQGADGYTF.

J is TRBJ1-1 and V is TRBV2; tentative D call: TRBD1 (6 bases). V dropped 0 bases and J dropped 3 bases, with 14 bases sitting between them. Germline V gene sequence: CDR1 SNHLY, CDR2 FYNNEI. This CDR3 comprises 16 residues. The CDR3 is CASSEALLGADTEAFF. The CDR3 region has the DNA TGTGCCAGCAGTGAAGCGCTTTTGGGGGCGGACACTGAAGCTTTCTTT.

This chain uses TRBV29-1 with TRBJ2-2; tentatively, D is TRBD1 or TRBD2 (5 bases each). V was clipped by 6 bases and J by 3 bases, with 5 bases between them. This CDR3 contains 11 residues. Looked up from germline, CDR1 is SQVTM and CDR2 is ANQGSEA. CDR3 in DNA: TGCAGCGTGGGGGACACCGGGGAGCTGTTTTTT. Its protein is CSVGDTGELFF.